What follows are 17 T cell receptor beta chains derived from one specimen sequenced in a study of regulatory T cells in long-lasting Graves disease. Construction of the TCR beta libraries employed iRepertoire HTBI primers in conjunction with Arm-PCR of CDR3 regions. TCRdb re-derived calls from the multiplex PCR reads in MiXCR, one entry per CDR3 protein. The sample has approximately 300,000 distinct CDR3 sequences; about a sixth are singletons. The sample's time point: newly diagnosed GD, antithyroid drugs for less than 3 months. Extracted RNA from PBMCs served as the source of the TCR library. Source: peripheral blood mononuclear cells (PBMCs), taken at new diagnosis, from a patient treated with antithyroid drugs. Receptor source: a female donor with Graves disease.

The CDR3 sequence: CASSYRPPTSGSLYEQYF. The CDR3, as DNA: TGTGCCAGCAGCTACAGACCACCGACTAGCGGGAGTCTCTACGAGCAGTACTTC. J is TRBJ2-7 and V is TRBV6-5, with 12 bases fitting TRBD2. After removal of 6 bases from V and 3 bases from J, the junction contained 15 bases not matched to a gene. The length of the CDR3 is 18 residues. Looked up from germline, CDR1 is MNHEY and CDR2 is SVGAGI.

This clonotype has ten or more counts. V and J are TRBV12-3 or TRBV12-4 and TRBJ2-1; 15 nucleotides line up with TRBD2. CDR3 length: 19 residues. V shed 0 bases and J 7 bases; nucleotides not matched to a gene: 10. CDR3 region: CASSLALGTSGRLVNEQFF. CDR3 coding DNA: TGTGCCAGCAGTTTAGCGCTCGGGACTAGCGGGAGGTTGGTAAATGAGCAGTTCTTC.

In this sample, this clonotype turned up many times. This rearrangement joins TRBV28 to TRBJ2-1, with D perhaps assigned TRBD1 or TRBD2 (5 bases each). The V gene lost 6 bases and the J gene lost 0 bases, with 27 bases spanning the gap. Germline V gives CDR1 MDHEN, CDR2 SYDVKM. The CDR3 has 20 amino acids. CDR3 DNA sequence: TGTGCCAGCAGCCTTGGGAAGGGACGGAGAGCCACCCACTCCTACAATGAGCAGTTCTTC. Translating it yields CASSLGKGRRATHSYNEQFF.

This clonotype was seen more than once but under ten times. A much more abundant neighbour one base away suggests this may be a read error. In DNA, the CDR3 is TGCAGTGCTGGACTAACGGGGGGCAATAGCAATCAGCCCCAGCATTTT. This sequence encodes CSAGLTGGNSNQPQHF. The J gene is TRBJ1-5, the V gene TRBV20-1; TRBD1 is a possible D gene (6 bases). The V and J ends lost 5 bases and 0 bases respectively, with 17 bases between them. In germline, CDR1 is DFQATT, CDR2 SNEGSKA (reference sequence). The CDR3 runs to 16 residues.

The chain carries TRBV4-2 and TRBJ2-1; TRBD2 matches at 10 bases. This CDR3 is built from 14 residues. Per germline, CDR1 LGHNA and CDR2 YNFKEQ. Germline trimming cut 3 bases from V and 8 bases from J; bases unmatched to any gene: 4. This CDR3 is CASSQSGGAYEQFF. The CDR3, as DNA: TGTGCCAGCAGCCAGAGCGGGGGGGCCTATGAGCAGTTCTTC.

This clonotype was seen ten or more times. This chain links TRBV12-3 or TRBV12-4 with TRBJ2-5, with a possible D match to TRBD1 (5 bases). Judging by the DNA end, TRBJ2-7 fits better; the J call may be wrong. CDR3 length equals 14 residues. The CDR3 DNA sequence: TGTGCCAGCAGCTTCAAGGAAGGGGACTACGAGCAGTACTTC. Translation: CASSFKEGDYEQYF.

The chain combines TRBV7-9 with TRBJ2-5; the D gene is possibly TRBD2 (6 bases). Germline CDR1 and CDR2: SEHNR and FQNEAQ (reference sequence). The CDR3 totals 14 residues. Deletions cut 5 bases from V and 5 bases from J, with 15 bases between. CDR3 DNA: TGTGCCAGCAGCAAAGGCGGGGCAGGGGAGACCCAGTACTTC. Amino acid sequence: CASSKGGAGETQYF.

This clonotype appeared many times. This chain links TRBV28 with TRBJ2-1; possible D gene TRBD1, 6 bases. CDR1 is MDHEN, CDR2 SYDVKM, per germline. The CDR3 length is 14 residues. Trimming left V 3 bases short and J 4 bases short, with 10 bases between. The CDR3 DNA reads TGTGCCAGCAGTTTGCAGGGGTGGTACAATGAGCAGTTCTTC. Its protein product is CASSLQGWYNEQFF.

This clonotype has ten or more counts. The DNA for the CDR3 is TGTGCCAGTAGTATACTACAGGGCTACGAGCAGTACTTC. This gives the protein CASSILQGYEQYF. This chain uses TRBV19 with TRBJ2-7, with a weak D call TRBD1 (6 bases). Trimming cost V 2 bases and J 3 bases, with 8 bases left between them. This CDR3 spans 13 amino acids. Germline V gene sequence: CDR1 LNHDA, CDR2 SQIVND (reference sequence).

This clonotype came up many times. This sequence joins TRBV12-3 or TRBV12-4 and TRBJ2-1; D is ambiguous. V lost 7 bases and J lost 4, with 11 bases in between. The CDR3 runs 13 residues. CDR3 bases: TGTGCCAGCAAGGTAAATAGATACAATGAGCAGTTCTTC. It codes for CASKVNRYNEQFF.

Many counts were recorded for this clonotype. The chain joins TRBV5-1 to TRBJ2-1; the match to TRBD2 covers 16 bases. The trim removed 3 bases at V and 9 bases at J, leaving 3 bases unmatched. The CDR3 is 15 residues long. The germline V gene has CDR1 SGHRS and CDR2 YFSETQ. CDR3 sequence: CASSSGLAGGLEQFF. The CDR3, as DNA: TGCGCCAGCAGCTCGGGACTAGCGGGAGGGCTTGAGCAGTTCTTC.

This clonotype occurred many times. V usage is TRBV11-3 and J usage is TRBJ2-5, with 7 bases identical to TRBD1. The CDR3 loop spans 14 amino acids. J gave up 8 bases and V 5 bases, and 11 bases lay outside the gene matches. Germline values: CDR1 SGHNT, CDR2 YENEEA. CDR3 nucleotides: TGTGCCAGCAGCCGGACAGGCGTCCTGGCCACCCAGTACTTC. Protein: CASSRTGVLATQYF.

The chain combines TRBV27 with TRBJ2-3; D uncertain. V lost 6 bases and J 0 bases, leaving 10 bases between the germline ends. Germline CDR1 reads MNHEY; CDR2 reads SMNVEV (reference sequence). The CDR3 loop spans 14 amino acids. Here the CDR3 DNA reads TGTGCCAGCAGCTTCCGTACTAGCACAGATACGCAGTATTTT. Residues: CASSFRTSTDTQYF.

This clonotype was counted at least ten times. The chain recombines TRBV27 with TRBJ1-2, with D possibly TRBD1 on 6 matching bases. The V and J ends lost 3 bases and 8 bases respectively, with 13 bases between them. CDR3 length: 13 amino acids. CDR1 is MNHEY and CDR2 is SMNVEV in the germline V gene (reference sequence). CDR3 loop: CASSFSGAEGYTF. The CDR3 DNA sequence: TGTGCCAGCAGTTTTTCAGGGGCGGAGGGCTACACCTTC.

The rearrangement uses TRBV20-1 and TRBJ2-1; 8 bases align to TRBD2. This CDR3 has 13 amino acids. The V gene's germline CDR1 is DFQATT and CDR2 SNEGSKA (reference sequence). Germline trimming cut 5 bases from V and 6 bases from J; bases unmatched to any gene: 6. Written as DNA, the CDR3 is TGCAGTGCTTCCGGGGGGGGGGGCAATGAGCAGTTCTTC. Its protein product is CSASGGGGNEQFF.

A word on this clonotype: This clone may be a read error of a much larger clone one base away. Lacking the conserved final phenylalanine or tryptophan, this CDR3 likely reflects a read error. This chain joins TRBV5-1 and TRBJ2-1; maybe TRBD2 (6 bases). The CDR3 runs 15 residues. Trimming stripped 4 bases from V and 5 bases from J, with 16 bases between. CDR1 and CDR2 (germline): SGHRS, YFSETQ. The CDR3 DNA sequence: TGCGCCAGCAGCGGGTTAATAGCGGAGGACAATGAGCAGTTCTCC. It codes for CASSGLIAEDNEQFS.

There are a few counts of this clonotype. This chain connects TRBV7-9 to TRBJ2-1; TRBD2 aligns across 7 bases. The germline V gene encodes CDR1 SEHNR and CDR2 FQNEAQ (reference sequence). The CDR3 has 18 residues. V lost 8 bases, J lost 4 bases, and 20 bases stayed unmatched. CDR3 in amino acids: CASAAGRERGRTYNEQFF. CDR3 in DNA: TGTGCCAGCGCCGCGGGGCGGGAGCGGGGAAGAACTTACAATGAGCAGTTCTTC.